The next 13 T cell receptor beta chains were all read from a single sample in a study of blood T cell repertoires in COVID-19. Using immunoSEQ multiplex PCR, the repertoire was profiled, and TCRdb retains in-frame clones only, with some absent. This sample has roughly 200,000 clones; over 75% occur once, and the top ten carry around 8.8%. Sequenced: PBMCs or T cells enriched from blood (not recorded which). These receptors all stem from a man aged 35-49 years who had recovered from COVID-19.

The chain joins TRBV5-5 to TRBJ1-6; D gene ambiguous. Deletions cut 0 bases from V and 0 bases from J, with 7 bases between. CDR3 length: 16 amino acids. CDR1 SGHKS and CDR2 YYEKEE come from the germline V gene (reference sequence). CDR3 in amino acids: CASSLDPRSYNSPLHF. The CDR3 DNA reads as TGTGCCAGCAGCTTGGATCCGCGCTCCTATAATTCACCCCTCCACTTT.

This clone is medium-sized by share. This chain connects TRBV5-4 to TRBJ2-1, with 7 bases fitting TRBD1. Trimming cost V 4 bases and J 0 bases; bases outside gene matches: 7. Per the germline V gene, CDR1 is SGHNT and CDR2 is YYREEE (reference sequence). This CDR3 has 16 amino acids. CDR3 DNA sequence: TGTGCCAGCAGCGGGGGACAGTTCCCCTCCTACAATGAGCAGTTCTTC. It specifies CASSGGQFPSYNEQFF. The full variable domain, completed using reference TRBV5-4 and TRBJ2-1, is ETGVTQSPTHLIKTRGQQVTLRCSSQSGHNTVSWYQQALGQGPQFIFQYYREEENGRGNFPPRFSGLQFPNYSSELNVNALELDDSALYLCASSGGQFPSYNEQFFGPGTRLTVL.

This chain joins TRBV7-8 and TRBJ1-1; 7 bases are shared with TRBD1. The CDR3 sequence is 13 residues long. Germline V lookup: CDR1 SGHVS, CDR2 FQNEAQ. Trimming took 5 bases from V and 9 from J; bases not matched to a gene: 9. CDR3 protein: CASSPGTDKQAFF. The CDR3 DNA reads TGTGCCAGCAGCCCAGGGACAGACAAGCAAGCTTTCTTT. The whole variable domain, filled in from reference TRBV7-8 and TRBJ1-1, reads GAGVSQSPRYKVAKRGQDVALRCDPISGHVSLFWYQQALGQGPEFLTYFQNEAQLDKSGLPSDRFFAERPEGSVSTLKIQRTQQEDSAVYLCASSPGTDKQAFFGQGTRLTVV.

This clone was detected a few times. V gene TRBV5-1 combines with J gene TRBJ1-2, with 7 bases matching TRBD1. CDR1 is SGHRS, CDR2 YFSETQ, per germline. V lost 4 bases, J lost 5 bases, and 8 bases stayed unmatched. The CDR3 runs 14 residues. CDR3 in DNA: TGCGCCAGCAGCCCACGACAGGGTGAATATGGCTACACCTTC. It specifies CASSPRQGEYGYTF.

The genes are TRBV5-1 and TRBJ2-1, with a possible D match to TRBD2 (5 bases). Germline V gives CDR1 SGHRS, CDR2 YFSETQ. V lost 3 bases and J 0 bases, leaving 13 bases between the germline ends. The CDR3 has 16 residues. CDR3 bases: TGCGCCAGCAGCTCGGGGAGTTTGAGCTCCTACAATGAGCAGTTCTTC. Translating it yields CASSSGSLSSYNEQFF.

V gene TRBV21-1 combines with J gene TRBJ2-1; TRBD2, the D gene given by the table, was not confirmed from the DNA. TRBV21-1 is reported as a pseudogene. The CDR3 is 17 residues long. DNA for the CDR3: TGTGCCAGCAGCCCCTACACCGGGACTAGCGGACCTAATGAGCAGTTCTTC. Translating gives CASSPYTGTSGPNEQFF.

The chain is built from TRBV5-4 and TRBJ1-2, with 11 bases matching TRBD1. After removal of 3 bases from V and 4 bases from J, the junction contained 8 bases not matched to a gene. The V gene's germline CDR1 is SGHNT and CDR2 YYREEE (reference sequence). The CDR3 is made up of 16 amino acids. The CDR3 sequence is CASSWTGGFEAYGYTF. The CDR3 DNA sequence: TGTGCCAGCAGCTGGACAGGGGGCTTTGAGGCCTATGGCTACACCTTC. The full variable domain, rest sourced from reference TRBV5-4 and TRBJ1-2, is ETGVTQSPTHLIKTRGQQVTLRCSSQSGHNTVSWYQQALGQGPQFIFQYYREEENGRGNFPPRFSGLQFPNYSSELNVNALELDDSALYLCASSWTGGFEAYGYTFGSGTRLTVV.

This sequence joins TRBV27 and TRBJ1-2; 7 positions match TRBD1. Losses at the gene ends were 5 bases for V and 4 bases for J; bases not matched to a gene: 13. CDR1 and CDR2 (germline): MNHEY, SMNVEV (reference sequence). The length of the CDR3 is 16 residues. CDR3 sequence reads: CASSASLGGGSYGYTF. CDR3 bases: TGTGCCAGCAGTGCGTCCCTAGGGGGCGGTAGCTATGGCTACACCTTC.

The rearrangement joins TRBV4-1 to TRBJ1-2; a weak D match, TRBD1 (5 bases). The V end was cut by 0 bases, the J end by 3 bases, with 11 bases between. The CDR3 has 15 residues. The germline CDR1 and CDR2 sequences are MGHRA and YSYEKL. In DNA, the CDR3 is TGCGCCAGCAGCCAAGAAACAGGCGAGGACTATGGCTACACCTTC. Translation gives CASSQETGEDYGYTF.

This sequence joins TRBV7-2 and TRBJ2-3, with TRBD2 matching over 7 bases. Germline V CDR1 and CDR2: SGHTA, FQGNSA. V lost 3 bases, J lost 3 bases, and 3 bases stayed unmatched. The CDR3 is 14 residues long. Here the CDR3 DNA reads TGTGCCAGCAGCTTCGCGGGGGTGACAGATACGCAGTATTTT. Translation: CASSFAGVTDTQYF.

The chain uses TRBV27 and TRBJ1-2; 7 nucleotides match TRBD1. The CDR3 totals 15 residues. CDR1 and CDR2 (germline): MNHEY, SMNVEV (reference sequence). The V gene end was trimmed by 2 bases and the J gene end by 6 bases; junction bases not matched to a gene: 9. CDR3 amino acids: CASSLGNRGFDGYTF. In nucleotides, the CDR3 is TGTGCCAGCAGTTTAGGCAACAGGGGCTTTGATGGCTACACCTTC.

The V call is TRBV6-5, the J call TRBJ2-3; D is undetermined. The CDR3 extends over 12 amino acids. V lost 9 bases and J 12 bases, leaving 19 bases between the germline ends. Germline V gene lookup returns CDR1 MNHEY and CDR2 SVGAGI. CDR3 coding DNA: TGTGCCAGTACGTTTTCTCTTGGGCCTCAGTATTTT. Amino acid sequence: CASTFSLGPQYF.

The V gene is TRBV30, the J gene TRBJ1-1, with D uncertain. V lost 3 bases to trimming and J lost 0 bases, with 8 bases between them. Germline V gene data show CDR1 as GTSNPN and CDR2 as SVGIG (reference sequence). The CDR3 is 13 amino acids. DNA of the CDR3: TGTGCCTGGAGCATATCAGTGAACACTGAAGCTTTCTTT. Translation: CAWSISVNTEAFF. Full variable domain (missing parts from reference TRBV30 and TRBJ1-1): SQTIHQWPATLVQPVGSPLSLECTVEGTSNPNLYWYRQAAGRGLQLLFYSVGIGQISSEVPQNLSASRPQDRQFILSSKKLLLSDSGFYLCAWSISVNTEAFFGQGTRLTVV.